This T cell receptor beta chain derives from a study of T-cell reconstitution after alpha-beta-depleted transplantation in children. The study's findings and limits: After transplant, high TCRbeta diversity at day 60 in some patients arose from surviving recipient T cells and thymic progenitors. At one year after transplant, newly produced T cells mostly accounted for T-cell counts and diversity. Approximately two months post-transplant, alpha-beta T cells reportedly originated from several hundred expanded graft clones.

Germline CDR1 is DFQATT and CDR2 is SNEGSKA (reference sequence). The CDR3 runs 16 residues. Trimming pared 2 bases from V and 0 bases from J, leaving 14 bases between. With regard to this clonotype: Its specificity is unknown.

Construction of the TCRbeta library involved unique molecular identifiers. Each CDR3 protein gets one entry after TCRdb re-called the PCR reads with MiXCR. The data hold about 980,000 distinct CDR3 sequences, with around 30% observed a single time. This TCR was sampled from a boy less than two years old who had a stem cell transplant for SCID, so the T cells may come from the graft donor. The chain is built from TRBV20-1 and TRBJ1-3; perhaps TRBD1 as D (6 bases). Sequenced here: PBMCs, mostly from graft donor cells, sampled 360 days after TCRalphabeta/CD19-depleted stem cell transplant. DNA of the CDR3: TGCAGTGCTAGAACTACAGGGCCTAGCTCTGGAAACACCATATATTTT. It specifies CSARTTGPSSGNTIYF.